Each of the 8 T cell receptor beta chains below was sequenced from the same sample in a study of blood T cell repertoires in COVID-19. Sequencing used immunoSEQ multiplex PCR; TCRdb keeps in-frame clones, though not all of them. This table has 270,000 or so clones, under 90% appearing once. The specimen was peripheral blood. All receptors derive from a woman under 30 with acute or convalescent COVID-19.

J is TRBJ2-1 and V is TRBV4-3; 7 bases fit TRBD2. Germline trimming cut 4 bases from V and 4 bases from J; bases unmatched to any gene: 13. The CDR3 covers 17 residues. Per the germline V gene, CDR1 is LGHNA and CDR2 is YSLEER. CDR3 in DNA: TGCGCCAGCAGCCCATTGTATTCGGAGGGAGGGTACAATGAGCAGTTCTTC. Protein sequence: CASSPLYSEGGYNEQFF.

The chain employs TRBV25-1 and TRBJ2-5; D gene unclear. This CDR3 has 14 residues. The V end lost 3 bases, the J end lost 3 bases, and 11 bases lay between the germline ends. In germline, CDR1 is MGHDK, CDR2 SYGVNS. The CDR3 reads CASSDWNSKETQYF. CDR3 nucleotides: TGTGCCAGCAGTGATTGGAACAGCAAAGAGACCCAGTACTTC.

This clone was detected once. The chain is built from TRBV29-1 and TRBJ2-7; 7 positions agree with TRBD2. Germline values: CDR1 SQVTM, CDR2 ANQGSEA. V dropped 3 bases and J dropped 2; count of bases not matched to a gene: 7. This CDR3 has 14 residues. The CDR3 loop is CSVEGGDRTYEQYF. DNA for the CDR3: TGCAGCGTTGAGGGAGGGGATAGGACCTACGAGCAGTACTTC.

The CDR3: CASSRDAGLVPNEQFF. The CDR3 region has the DNA TGTGCCAGCAGCCGCGATGCCGGACTAGTCCCTAATGAGCAGTTCTTC. This chain uses TRBV4-2 with TRBJ2-1, with 7 bases matching TRBD2. This CDR3 has 16 amino acids. Losses at the gene ends were 4 bases for V and 7 bases for J; bases not matched to a gene: 13. Germline loops: CDR1 LGHNA, CDR2 YNFKEQ.

The chain combines TRBV28 with TRBJ2-3; 10 positions match TRBD1. Germline assignment: CDR1 MDHEN and CDR2 SYDVKM. The CDR3 is 16 amino acids. Trimming cost V 5 bases and J 7 bases; bases outside gene matches: 12. The CDR3 is CASSVRQGASQNTQYF. CDR3 DNA: TGTGCCAGCAGTGTACGACAGGGGGCGAGTCAAAATACGCAGTATTTT.

V is TRBV7-8 and J is TRBJ1-3, with TRBD1 matching 8 bases. V shed 1 base and J 2 bases; nucleotides not matched to a gene: 1. CDR3 length equals 15 residues. Germline CDR1 SGHVS, CDR2 FQNEAQ. CDR3 DNA: TGTGCCAGCAGCTTAGGGACAGGGACTGGAAACACCATATATTTT. This codes for CASSLGTGTGNTIYF.

The genes are TRBV7-2 and TRBJ2-2; a weak D match, TRBD2 (6 bases). The CDR3 sequence is 17 residues long. Trimming took off 2 bases at V and 6 bases at J, with 19 bases between the two ends. Per germline, CDR1 SGHTA and CDR2 FQGNSA. The CDR3 protein is CASSLTGIREIAGELFF. Here the CDR3 DNA reads TGTGCCAGCAGCTTAACCGGAATACGGGAGATAGCCGGGGAGCTGTTTTTT.

A single count supports this clone. The rearrangement uses TRBV5-1 and TRBJ1-4, with D perhaps TRBD1 (6 bases). From germline, CDR1 is SGHRS and CDR2 YFSETQ. The ends were cut back, 4 bases at V and 5 bases at J, with 9 bases in the middle. The CDR3 is 13 amino acids. The chain's CDR3 is CASSLDSNEKLFF. DNA of the CDR3: TGCGCCAGCAGCCTGGACAGCAATGAAAAACTGTTTTTT.